These 22 T cell receptor beta chains came from one sample sequenced in a study of blood T cell repertoires in COVID-19. Measured with immunoSEQ multiplex PCR; TCRdb has only the in-frame clones, and not every one. The sample contains approximately 300,000 clones, roughly 89% of which appear only once. The sequenced sample was peripheral blood. Source of these receptors: a man in his thirties or forties with acute or convalescent COVID-19.

The V call is TRBV4-1, the J call TRBJ1-1; D is perhaps TRBD1 (5 bases). The V and J ends lost 0 bases and 9 bases respectively, with 14 bases between them. Germline lookup yields CDR1 MGHRA and CDR2 YSYEKL. This CDR3 spans 14 amino acids. Here the CDR3 DNA reads TGCGCCAGCAGCCAAGAAATCGGCAGGGAAAAAGCTTTCTTT. This gives the protein CASSQEIGREKAFF.

The chain links TRBV28 to TRBJ2-1; 14 bases are a match to TRBD2. V shed 6 bases, J shed 0 bases, and the junction held 4 bases outside the gene matches. The CDR3 totals 17 residues. From germline, CDR1 is MDHEN and CDR2 SYDVKM. CDR3: CASRGTSGGSSYNEQFF. The CDR3 DNA follows: TGTGCCAGCAGGGGGACTAGCGGGGGAAGCTCCTACAATGAGCAGTTCTTC.

The chain has TRBV10-3 and TRBJ2-1, with 12 bases that match TRBD1. There are 14 residues in the CDR3. Germline V gives CDR1 ENHRY, CDR2 SYGVKD. The V gene end was trimmed by 6 bases and the J gene end by 9 bases; junction bases not matched to a gene: 6. The DNA of the CDR3 is TGTGCCATCAGACCGGGACAGGGGGCGAGTGAGCAGTTCTTC. It translates to CAIRPGQGASEQFF.

The chain carries TRBV28 and TRBJ1-2; D is ambiguous. CDR3 length: 11 residues. V was pared by 3 bases and J by 8 bases, with 7 bases between. Germline V gene data show CDR1 as MDHEN and CDR2 as SYDVKM. CDR3: CASSFREGYTF. CDR3 coding DNA: TGTGCCAGCAGTTTTCGTGAGGGCTACACCTTC.

This clone was seen ten or more times. This sample includes further DNA sequences coding for the same CDR3. The J gene is TRBJ1-5, the V gene TRBV6-5; TRBD1 agrees at 10 bases. The germline V gene has CDR1 MNHEY and CDR2 SVGAGI. With V trimmed by 6 bases and J by 4 bases, 3 bases remained unmatched. This CDR3 region has 14 residues. The CDR3 DNA sequence: TGTGCCAGCAGCGGACAGGGGGGAAATCAGCCCCAGCATTTT. This codes for CASSGQGGNQPQHF.

The rearrangement joins TRBV5-1 to TRBJ1-2; D is undetermined. CDR1 is SGHRS and CDR2 is YFSETQ in the germline V gene. The V end was cut by 0 bases, the J end by 4 bases, with 13 bases between. CDR3 length: 15 residues. In DNA, the CDR3 is TGCGCCAGCAGCTTGGACGGGGAGGTCGGCTATGGCTACACCTTC. It is translated as CASSLDGEVGYGYTF.

The chain recombines TRBV2 with TRBJ2-1; 12 nucleotides line up with TRBD2. The CDR3 extends over 15 amino acids. From germline, CDR1 is SNHLY and CDR2 FYNNEI. V lost 3 bases, J lost 9 bases, and 6 bases stayed unmatched. CDR3 coding DNA: TGTGCCAGCAGTGATCGACTAGCGGGAGAGGGTGAGCAGTTCTTC. This translates into CASSDRLAGEGEQFF.

The chain carries TRBV28 and TRBJ2-1; 9 bases align to TRBD2. The CDR3 length is 18 residues. Germline V gives CDR1 MDHEN, CDR2 SYDVKM. J gave up 4 bases and V 1 base, and 11 bases lay outside the gene matches. CDR3 region: CASSLSSRVLAGYNEQFF. DNA of the CDR3: TGTGCCAGCAGTTTATCTTCCCGGGTGCTAGCGGGGTACAATGAGCAGTTCTTC.

This sequence joins TRBV19 and TRBJ1-3; tentative D call: TRBD1 (6 bases). Germline CDR1 is LNHDA and CDR2 is SQIVND (reference sequence). This CDR3 spans 12 amino acids. Trimming shortened V by 10 bases and J by 3 bases, and 10 bases separated the two germline ends. The CDR3 nucleotides are TGTGCCACTAGGACAGTTGGAAACACCATATATTTT. Translating it yields CATRTVGNTIYF.

The chain recombines TRBV19 with TRBJ2-5, with D possibly being TRBD2 (7 bases). Germline V gives CDR1 LNHDA, CDR2 SQIVND (reference sequence). The CDR3 runs to 12 residues. Trimming removed 6 bases at V and 9 bases at J, with 14 bases between. CDR3 region: CASRNTGRAQYF. The DNA of the CDR3 is TGTGCCAGTAGAAATACAGGGAGGGCCCAGTACTTC. Full variable domain (rest looked up from reference TRBV19 and TRBJ2-5): DGGITQSPKYLFRKEGQNVTLSCEQNLNHDAMYWYRQDPGQGLRLIYYSQIVNDFQKGDIAEGYSVSREKKESFPLTVTSAQKNPTAFYLCASRNTGRAQYFGPGTRLLVL.

The chain combines TRBV19 with TRBJ1-4; 8 nucleotides agree with TRBD1. The CDR3 totals 13 residues. Germline CDR1 LNHDA, CDR2 SQIVND (reference sequence). Losses at the gene ends were 6 bases for V and 8 bases for J; bases not matched to a gene: 5. CDR3 region: CASSRTGYEKLFF. The CDR3 DNA reads TGTGCCAGTAGCCGGACAGGGTACGAAAAACTGTTTTTT.

The rearrangement uses TRBV6-6 and TRBJ2-7; 12 bases fit TRBD2. Germline V gene lookup returns CDR1 MNHNY and CDR2 SVGAGI (reference sequence). Trimming removed 0 bases from V and 2 bases from J; junction bases left unmatched: 2. The CDR3 is made up of 16 amino acids. The CDR3 loop reads CASSYSTSGRPYEQYF. The CDR3 region has the DNA TGTGCCAGCAGTTACTCGACTAGCGGGAGACCCTACGAGCAGTACTTC.

The J gene is TRBJ2-1, the V gene TRBV10-3, with D perhaps matching TRBD2 (6 bases). The V and J ends lost 9 bases and 2 bases respectively, with 17 bases between them. The CDR3 has 15 amino acids. Germline V gives CDR1 ENHRY, CDR2 SYGVKD. CDR3 sequence (DNA): TGTGCCATTGGTTCGGGGGTAAGCCCCTACAATGAGCAGTTCTTC. Amino acids: CAIGSGVSPYNEQFF.

V gene TRBV27 combines with J gene TRBJ2-3; possibly TRBD1 for D (6 bases). The V end was cut by 5 bases, the J end by 7 bases, with 22 bases between. Germline V gives CDR1 MNHEY, CDR2 SMNVEV (reference sequence). The length of the CDR3 is 16 residues. CDR3: CASSRMGHPTVHTQYF. The CDR3 bases are TGTGCCAGCAGTCGAATGGGACACCCTACCGTCCATACGCAGTATTTT.

The V call is TRBV9, the J call TRBJ2-3, with D unclear. The CDR3 covers 14 residues. The germline V gene encodes CDR1 SGDLS and CDR2 YYNGEE. V was cut by 6 bases and J by 1 base, with 12 bases left in between. The CDR3 protein is CASNGESGTDTQYF. CDR3 in DNA: TGTGCCAGCAACGGAGAGTCGGGCACAGATACGCAGTATTTT.

About this clone itself: At the DNA level, this CDR3 is encoded by other sequences in the same sample as well. The chain uses TRBV3-1 (or the pseudogene TRBV3-2) and TRBJ2-1, with 9 bases matching TRBD2. CDR1 and CDR2 from the germline V gene are LGHDT and YNNKEL (reference sequence). The CDR3 totals 16 residues. Trimming took 8 bases from V and 1 from J; bases not matched to a gene: 9. The CDR3 loop reads CASSGRGGQSYNEQFF. CDR3 nucleotide sequence: TGTGCCAGCTCGGGGCGGGGGGGGCAGTCCTACAATGAGCAGTTCTTC.

This chain links TRBV7-2 with TRBJ1-2; D may be TRBD1 (5 bases). The CDR3 is 14 amino acids. V was trimmed by 5 bases and J by 0 bases, leaving 10 bases between them. Germline assignment: CDR1 SGHTA and CDR2 FQGNSA. The DNA for the CDR3 is TGTGCCAGCAGCCCCCGACAGACTAACTATGGCTACACCTTC. Amino acid sequence: CASSPRQTNYGYTF.

The rearrangement joins TRBV27 to TRBJ2-7; 7 bases fit TRBD2. The CDR3 loop spans 14 amino acids. Trimming at V came to 7 bases and at J to 3 bases, leaving 9 bases not matched to a gene. Germline V gene lookup returns CDR1 MNHEY and CDR2 SMNVEV (reference sequence). DNA for the CDR3: TGTGCCAGCAAGGGGAGGGGCGGGCTCTACGAGCAGTACTTC. Amino acid sequence: CASKGRGGLYEQYF.

With regard to this clone: The junction does not match germline at one end; this may be a read error. The chain combines TRBV13 with TRBJ1-1, with 7 bases fitting TRBD1. The CDR3 is 11 residues long. Germline V gene lookup returns CDR1 PRHDT and CDR2 FYEKMQ (reference sequence). The CDR3 coding sequence is TGTGCCAGCAGCTTAAGGGGGCGGCAGCTCTTT. It is translated as CASSLRGRQLF.

The rearrangement uses TRBV25-1 and TRBJ2-5; D is possibly TRBD2 (5 bases). The CDR3 length is 11 residues. V shed 4 bases and J shed 8 bases, with 8 bases lying between them. Per germline, CDR1 MGHDK and CDR2 SYGVNS. CDR3 amino acids: CASSVGRTQYF. CDR3 sequence (DNA): TGTGCCAGCAGTGTGGGGAGAACCCAGTACTTC.

This sequence joins TRBV7-3 and TRBJ1-2, with D possibly TRBD1 on 6 matching bases. CDR1 and CDR2 (germline): SGHTA, FQGTGA. V lost 5 bases, J lost 3 bases, and 13 bases lay in between. The CDR3 contains 14 residues. CDR3 sequence (DNA): TGTGCCAGCAGCCATGGGGGCACCGACTATGGCTACACCTTC. It codes for CASSHGGTDYGYTF.

CDR3 DNA: TGTGCCAGCAGTTTCCAGGGGTACCAAGAGACCCAGTACTTC. This encodes CASSFQGYQETQYF. The chain joins TRBV28 to TRBJ2-5; D is possibly TRBD1 (6 bases). CDR3 length equals 14 residues. The germline gives CDR1 MDHEN, CDR2 SYDVKM. The ends were cut back, 3 bases at V and 0 bases at J, with 8 bases in the middle.